A selection of T cell receptor beta chains follows, all from one sample in a study of blood T cell repertoires in COVID-19. Data came from immunoSEQ multiplex PCR; TCRdb stores just in-frame clones and leaves some out. Found here are fewer than 600,000 clones, approximately 87% of them singletons; the top ten hold 1.8%. The sequenced material came from PBMCs or T cells enriched from blood (not recorded which). The receptors here all came from a woman aged 40 to 50 who had recovered from COVID-19. The CDR3 runs from the conserved cysteine through the conserved F or W. The D gene is left open where the match is weak. Not every row has a clone size; where given, it reads once, few, many or a size class.

>14|.|TRBJ1-5|TRBV19|.
TGTGCCAGTAGTATAGAGCGGGTTAATCAGCCCCAGCATTTT
CASSIERVNQPQHF
>14|.|TRBJ2-1|TRBV10-3|once
TGTGCCACCCTTACAGGGTTATCCTACAATGAGCAGTTCTTC
CATLTGLSYNEQFF
>13|.|TRBJ1-1|TRBV5-6|.
TGTGCCAGCAGCTTTTTCATGAACACTGAAGCTTTCTTT
CASSFFMNTEAFF
>16|TRBD1|TRBJ1-3|TRBV19|.
TGTGCCAGTAGTACAGGGACAGGAATCTCTGGAAACACCATATATTTT
CASSTGTGISGNTIYF
>16|TRBD2|TRBJ2-1|TRBV11-2|.
TGTGCCAGCAGCTTAGACCCTAGCGGAAATTCCAATGAGCAGTTCTTC
CASSLDPSGNSNEQFF
>15|TRBD1|TRBJ1-1|TRBV27|.
TGTGCCAGCAGTTTAAGTCCCCAGGGGGACACTGAAGCTTTCTTT
CASSLSPQGDTEAFF
>13|.|TRBJ2-1|TRBV5-1|.
TGCGCCAGCAAACCCGGACAGGGAGGGGAGCAGTTCTTC
CASKPGQGGEQFF
>15|.|TRBJ1-2|TRBV3-1/TRBV3-2|.
TGTGCCAGCAGCCCGGGGGGGGGTTTTCTCTATGGCTACACCTTC
CASSPGGGFLYGYTF
>12|.|TRBJ1-1|TRBV7-2|.
TGTGCCAGCAGCTACGGAGGTACTGAAGCTTTCTTT
CASSYGGTEAFF
>13|.|TRBJ1-6|TRBV6-5|.
TGTGCCAGCACCCGGACTTATAATTCACCCCTCCACTTT
CASTRTYNSPLHF
>16|TRBD1|TRBJ1-2|TRBV27|.
TGTGCCAGCAGTTTGTCACCGGGACAGGGACGGTATGGCTACACCTTC
CASSLSPGQGRYGYTF
>15|TRBD1|TRBJ2-3|TRBV6-2/TRBV6-3|.
TGTGCCAGCAGCCAGACAGGGGGTAGCACAGATACGCAGTATTTT
CASSQTGGSTDTQYF
>17|.|TRBJ1-2|TRBV5-6|.
TGTGCCAGCAGCTTGGGCCCGGGGCCGACTCCCGGGGGTGGCTACACCTTC
CASSLGPGPTPGGGYTF
>15|TRBD1|TRBJ1-1|TRBV27|.
TGTGCCAGCAGTCTACTAGGGACAGGGGGTACTGAAGCTTTCTTT
CASSLLGTGGTEAFF
>12|.|TRBJ2-1|TRBV13|.
TGTGCCAGCAGCTTAGAACAGCCTGAGCAGTTCTTC
CASSLEQPEQFF
>13|TRBD1|TRBJ1-2|TRBV12-3/TRBV12-4|.
TGTGCCAGCAGTGGTCGGACAGGCTATGGCTACACCTTC
CASSGRTGYGYTF